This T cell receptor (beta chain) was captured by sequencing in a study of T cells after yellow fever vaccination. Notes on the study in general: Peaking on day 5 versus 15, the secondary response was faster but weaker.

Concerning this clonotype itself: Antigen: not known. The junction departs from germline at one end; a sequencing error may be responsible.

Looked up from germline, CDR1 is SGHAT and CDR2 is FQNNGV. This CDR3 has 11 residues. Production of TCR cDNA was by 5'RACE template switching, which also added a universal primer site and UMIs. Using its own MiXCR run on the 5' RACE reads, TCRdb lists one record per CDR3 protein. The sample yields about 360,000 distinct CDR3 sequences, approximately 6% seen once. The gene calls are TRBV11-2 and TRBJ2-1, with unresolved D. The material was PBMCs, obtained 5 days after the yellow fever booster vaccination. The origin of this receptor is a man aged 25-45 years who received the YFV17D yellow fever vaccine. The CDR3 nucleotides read TGTGCCAGCAGCTTAGGGCTAGATGGAATCTTC. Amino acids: CASSLGLDGIF.